This T cell receptor beta chain was observed in a study of blood T cell repertoires in COVID-19. Study-level information: Italy, Spain and the United States were the sources of the convalescent and acute COVID-19 samples. The analysed material was cDNA or gDNA that came from T cells, B-cell-depleted T cells, or PBMCs.

V gave up 10 bases and J gave up 4 bases; unmatched junction bases: 14. Germline loops: CDR1 LNHDA, CDR2 SQIVND (reference sequence). The CDR3 covers 16 residues. This table comes from immunoSEQ multiplex PCR, and its TCRdb copy is limited to in-frame clones, with some not included. The sample has 110,000 or so clones; just over 70% are singletons. Sequencing input: peripheral blood. The chain has TRBV19 and TRBJ1-4, with TRBD1 identical over 8 bases. This sequence originates from a woman aged 40 to 55 with acute or convalescent COVID-19. The CDR3 DNA sequence: TGTGCCACTAAACCCTCTCCGACAGGGGTTAATGAAAAACTGTTTTTT. Its protein product is CATKPSPTGVNEKLFF.